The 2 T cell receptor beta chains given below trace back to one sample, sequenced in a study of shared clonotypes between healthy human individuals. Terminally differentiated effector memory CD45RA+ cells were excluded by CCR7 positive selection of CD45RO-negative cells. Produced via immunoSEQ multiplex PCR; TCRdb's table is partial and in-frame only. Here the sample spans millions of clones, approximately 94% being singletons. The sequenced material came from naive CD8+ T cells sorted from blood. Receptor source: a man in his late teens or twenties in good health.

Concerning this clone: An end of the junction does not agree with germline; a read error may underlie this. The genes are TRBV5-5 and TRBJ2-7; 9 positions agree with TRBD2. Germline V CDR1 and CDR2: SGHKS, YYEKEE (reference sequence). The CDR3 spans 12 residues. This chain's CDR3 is CASSLFDSGSTW. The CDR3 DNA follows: TGTGCCAGCAGCTTGTTTGATAGCGGGAGTACTTGG.

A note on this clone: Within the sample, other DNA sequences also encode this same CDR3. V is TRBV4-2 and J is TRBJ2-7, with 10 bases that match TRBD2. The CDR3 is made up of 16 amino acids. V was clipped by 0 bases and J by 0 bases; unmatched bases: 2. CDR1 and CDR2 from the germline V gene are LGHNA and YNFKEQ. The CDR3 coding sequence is TGTGCCAGCAGCCAAGACTTAGCGGGGGGCTCCTACGAGCAGTACTTC. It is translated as CASSQDLAGGSYEQYF.